A selection of T cell receptor beta chains follows, all from one sample in a study of tumor-infiltrating lymphocytes in oesophageal squamous cell carcinoma. From the PCR reads, TCRdb called clonotypes with MiXCR, one entry per CDR3 protein. Among around 11,000 distinct CDR3 sequences, 55% were seen once, and the ten largest hold approximately 23%. Sequenced: esophageal tumor tissue. Source of these receptors: a male donor with esophageal squamous cell carcinoma. Each CDR3 is given with its conserved first and last residue. D genes are given only for firm matches.

j_gene: TRBJ2-7; v_gene: TRBV7-4; d_gene: NA; CDR3aa: CASSSYEQYF
j_gene: TRBJ2-5; v_gene: TRBV7-6; d_gene: NA; CDR3aa: CASSLAGGGETQYF
j_gene: TRBJ2-3; v_gene: TRBV7-2; d_gene: TRBD1; CDR3aa: CASSTDRGADTQYF
j_gene: NA; v_gene: TRBV7-2; d_gene: NA; CDR3aa: CASSFLPRTASGANVLTF
j_gene: TRBJ2-3; v_gene: TRBV6-8; d_gene: TRBD2; CDR3aa: CASSYPGTSGGGQYF
j_gene: NA; v_gene: TRBV5-3; d_gene: NA; CDR3aa: CATAQGPGETQYF
j_gene: TRBJ2-5; v_gene: TRBV7-6; d_gene: TRBD1; CDR3aa: CASSLATGVETQYF
j_gene: TRBJ2-5; v_gene: TRBV4-1; d_gene: TRBD2; CDR3aa: CASSQASGRAETQYF
j_gene: TRBJ2-1; v_gene: TRBV7-3; d_gene: NA; CDR3aa: CASSRDFSSYNEQFF
j_gene: TRBJ2-1; v_gene: TRBV7-6; d_gene: NA; CDR3aa: CASSLSGNEQFF
j_gene: TRBJ2-1; v_gene: TRBV7-6; d_gene: NA; CDR3aa: CASSSAGRQMKQFF
j_gene: NA; v_gene: TRBV28; d_gene: TRBD1; CDR3aa: CASSLWVRGRQETQYF
j_gene: TRBJ2-7; v_gene: TRBV12-3/TRBV12-4; d_gene: NA; CDR3aa: CASNRRDGTYEQYF
j_gene: NA; v_gene: TRBV7-3; d_gene: NA; CDR3aa: CASSSSDLPPQFF
j_gene: NA; v_gene: TRBV7-2; d_gene: NA; CDR3aa: CASSSTSRGYEQFF
j_gene: TRBJ1-3; v_gene: TRBV7-6; d_gene: NA; CDR3aa: CASSPVGFSGNTIYF
j_gene: NA; v_gene: TRBV12-3/TRBV12-4; d_gene: NA; CDR3aa: CASTARTGANVLTF
j_gene: TRBJ2-3; v_gene: TRBV15; d_gene: TRBD2; CDR3aa: CASRAGVADTQYF